The 4 T cell receptor beta chains in this list originate from one sample, sequenced in a study of T-cell memory formation after mild COVID-19. TCRdb re-called the 5' RACE reads with MiXCR, one entry per CDR3 protein. The top ten clones hold about 4% of a sample with roughly 260,000 distinct CDR3 sequences, over 15% of them seen once. Sequencing input: PBMCs or a T cell subset sorted from them (not recorded which). Receptor source: a man younger than 35 who had mild COVID-19 (a few samples of this study predate the infection). Cell type and time point are not known.

J is TRBJ1-4 and V is TRBV12-3 or TRBV12-4, with D perhaps matching TRBD1 (5 bases). With 5 bases removed from V and 5 bases from J, the gap between germline ends came to 12 bases. CDR3 length equals 14 residues. CDR3 sequence: CASSLSDTNEKLFF. The DNA for the CDR3 is TGTGCCAGCAGTCTTTCGGACACGAATGAAAAACTGTTTTTT.

This clonotype turned up a few times. This chain links TRBV9 with TRBJ2-5; D is undetermined. Between the trimmed V and J ends, which lost 0 bases and 5 bases, there was a span of 11 bases. The CDR3 has 14 residues. Per the germline V gene, CDR1 is SGDLS and CDR2 is YYNGEE. This chain's CDR3 is CASSVESRGETQYF. DNA of the CDR3: TGTGCCAGCAGCGTAGAGTCCCGTGGGGAGACCCAGTACTTC.

J is TRBJ1-6 and V is TRBV5-1; 7 nucleotides agree with TRBD1. Trimming at V came to 3 bases and at J to 10 bases, leaving 4 bases not matched to a gene. The CDR3 sequence is 13 residues long. Germline CDR1 SGHRS, CDR2 YFSETQ. CDR3 sequence reads: CASSSGTVSPLHF. The CDR3 DNA reads as TGCGCCAGCAGCTCCGGGACAGTCTCACCCCTCCACTTT.

This clonotype was seen more than once but under ten times. The chain joins TRBV7-2 to TRBJ1-2; D gene unclear. Trimming removed 8 bases from V and 2 bases from J, with 9 bases in between. CDR3 length equals 12 residues. Per germline, CDR1 SGHTA and CDR2 FQGNSA. Here the CDR3 reads CASARANYGYTF. Written as DNA, the CDR3 is TGTGCCAGCGCAAGGGCCAACTATGGCTACACCTTC.